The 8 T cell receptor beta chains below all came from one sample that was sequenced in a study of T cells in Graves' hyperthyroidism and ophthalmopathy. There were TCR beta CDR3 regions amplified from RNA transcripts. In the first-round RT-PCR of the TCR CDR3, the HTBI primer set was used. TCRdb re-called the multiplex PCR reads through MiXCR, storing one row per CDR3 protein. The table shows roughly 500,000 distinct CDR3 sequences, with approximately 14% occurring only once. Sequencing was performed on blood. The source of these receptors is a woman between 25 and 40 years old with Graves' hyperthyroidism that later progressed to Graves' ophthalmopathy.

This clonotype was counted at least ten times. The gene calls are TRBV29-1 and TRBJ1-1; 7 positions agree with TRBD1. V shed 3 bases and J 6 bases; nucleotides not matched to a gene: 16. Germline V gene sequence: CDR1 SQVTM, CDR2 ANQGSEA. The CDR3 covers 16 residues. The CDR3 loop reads CSVDPQQGWREAEAFF. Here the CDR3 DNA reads TGCAGCGTTGACCCTCAACAGGGGTGGAGGGAGGCTGAAGCTTTCTTT.

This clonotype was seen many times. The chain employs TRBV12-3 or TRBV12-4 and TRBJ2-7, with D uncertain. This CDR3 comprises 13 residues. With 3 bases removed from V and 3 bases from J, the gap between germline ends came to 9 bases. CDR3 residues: CASSFKNRYEQYF. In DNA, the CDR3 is TGTGCCAGCAGTTTTAAGAATCGCTACGAGCAGTACTTC.

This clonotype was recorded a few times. The CDR3 region is CASGVGQGLATNEKLFF. The CDR3 coding sequence is TGTGCTAGTGGAGTGGGACAGGGGTTAGCAACTAATGAAAAACTGTTTTTT. The rearrangement links TRBV12-5 to TRBJ1-4; 10 bases are shared with TRBD1. CDR3 size: 17 residues. The ends lost 6 bases at V and 0 bases at J; junction bases unmatched: 7. Germline CDR1 reads LGHNT; CDR2 reads FRNRAP.

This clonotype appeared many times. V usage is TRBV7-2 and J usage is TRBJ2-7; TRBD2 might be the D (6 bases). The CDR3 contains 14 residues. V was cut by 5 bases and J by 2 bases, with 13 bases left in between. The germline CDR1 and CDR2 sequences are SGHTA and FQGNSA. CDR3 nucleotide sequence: TGTGCCAGCAGCCTCGGAGGGTTTCCCTACGAGCAGTACTTC. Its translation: CASSLGGFPYEQYF.

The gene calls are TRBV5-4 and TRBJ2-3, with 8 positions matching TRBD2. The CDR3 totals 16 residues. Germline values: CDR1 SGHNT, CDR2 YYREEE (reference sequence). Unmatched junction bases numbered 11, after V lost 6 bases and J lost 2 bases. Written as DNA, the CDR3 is TGTGCCAGCACCCTCCTAGCGGGCACTTTCACAGATACGCAGTATTTT. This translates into CASTLLAGTFTDTQYF. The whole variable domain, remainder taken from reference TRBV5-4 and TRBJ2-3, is ETGVTQSPTHLIKTRGQQVTLRCSSQSGHNTVSWYQQALGQGPQFIFQYYREEENGRGNFPPRFSGLQFPNYSSELNVNALELDDSALYLCASTLLAGTFTDTQYFGPGTRLTVL.

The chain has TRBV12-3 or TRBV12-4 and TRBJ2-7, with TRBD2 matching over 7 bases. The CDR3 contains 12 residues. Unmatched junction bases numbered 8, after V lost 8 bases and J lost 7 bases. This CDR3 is CASRWGGGEQYF. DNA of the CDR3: TGTGCCAGCCGGTGGGGGGGTGGTGAGCAGTACTTC.

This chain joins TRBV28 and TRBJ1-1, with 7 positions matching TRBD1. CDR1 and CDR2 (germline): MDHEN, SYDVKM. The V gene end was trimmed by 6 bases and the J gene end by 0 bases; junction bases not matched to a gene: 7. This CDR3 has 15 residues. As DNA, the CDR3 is TGTGCCAGCAGATTGACAGGGTATCTGAACACTGAAGCTTTCTTT. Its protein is CASRLTGYLNTEAFF.

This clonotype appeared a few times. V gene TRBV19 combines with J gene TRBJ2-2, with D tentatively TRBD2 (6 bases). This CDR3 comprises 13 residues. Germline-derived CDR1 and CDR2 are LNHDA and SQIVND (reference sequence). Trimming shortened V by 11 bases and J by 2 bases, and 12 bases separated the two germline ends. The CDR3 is CAARDFNTGELFF. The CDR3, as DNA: TGTGCCGCCAGGGACTTTAACACCGGGGAGCTGTTTTTT.